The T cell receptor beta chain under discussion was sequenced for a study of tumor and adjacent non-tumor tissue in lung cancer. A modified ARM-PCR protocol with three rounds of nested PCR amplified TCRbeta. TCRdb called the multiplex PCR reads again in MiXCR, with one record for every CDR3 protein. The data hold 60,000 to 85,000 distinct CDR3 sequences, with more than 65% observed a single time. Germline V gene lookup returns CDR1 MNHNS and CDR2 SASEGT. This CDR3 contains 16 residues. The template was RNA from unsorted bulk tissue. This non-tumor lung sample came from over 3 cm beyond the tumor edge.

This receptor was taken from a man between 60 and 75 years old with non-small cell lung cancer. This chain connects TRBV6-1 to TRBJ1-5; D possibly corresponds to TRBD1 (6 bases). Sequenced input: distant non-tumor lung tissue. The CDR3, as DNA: TGTGCAAGCGGCCGAAACAGGGATGGGTCCGTCCAGCCCCAGCATTTT. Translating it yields CASGRNRDGSVQPQHF.